A single sample gave rise to the 31 T cell receptor beta chains below, sequenced in a study of cytomegalovirus exposure and HLA in healthy donors. Libraries were prepared by immunoSEQ multiplex PCR; TCRdb keeps only in-frame clonotypes and omits some of them. The data contain about 330,000 clones, about 90% of them seen just once; the ten biggest clones take up roughly 1.1%. The sequenced sample consisted of PBMCs. Source of these receptors: a young woman in good health and CMV-seropositive.

The rearrangement links TRBV6-1 to TRBJ1-5, with D possibly matching TRBD1 (5 bases). Germline CDR1 is MNHNS and CDR2 is SASEGT. The germline V and J ends were trimmed by 6 bases and 8 bases, with 14 bases remaining between them. This CDR3 is 13 amino acids long. CDR3: CASSLGEGKPQHF. The CDR3 DNA sequence: TGTGCCAGCAGCTTGGGGGAGGGGAAGCCCCAGCATTTT.

This clone was seen only once. The genes are TRBV28 and TRBJ2-7; D could derive from TRBD1 or TRBD2 (5 bases each). The CDR3 totals 12 residues. V was pared by 6 bases and J by 5 bases, with 11 bases between. Germline lookup yields CDR1 MDHEN and CDR2 SYDVKM. CDR3 nucleotides: TGTGCCAGCAGAGCAGGGAGCGACGAGCAGTACTTC. Its translation is CASRAGSDEQYF.

The chain joins TRBV28 to TRBJ2-3, with D possibly being TRBD2 (6 bases). Germline V gives CDR1 MDHEN, CDR2 SYDVKM. V gave up 6 bases and J gave up 0 bases, with 10 bases separating them. The CDR3 loop spans 14 amino acids. This chain's CDR3 is CASRIAVSTDTQYF. CDR3 sequence (DNA): TGTGCCAGCAGAATAGCGGTTAGCACAGATACGCAGTATTTT. Supplemented by reference TRBV28 and TRBJ2-3, the full variable domain reads DVKVTQSSRYLVKRTGEKVFLECVQDMDHENMFWYRQDPGLGLRLIYFSYDVKMKEKGDIPEGYSVSREKKERFSLILESASTNQTSMYLCASRIAVSTDTQYFGPGTRLTVL.

In DNA, the CDR3 is TGCGCCAGCAGCCCACGGGGAGAGACCCAGTACTTC. It yields the protein CASSPRGETQYF. The rearrangement links TRBV4-3 to TRBJ2-5; tentative D call: TRBD2 (5 bases). V lost 4 bases, J lost 4 bases, and 7 bases lay in between. CDR3 length: 12 amino acids. CDR1 and CDR2 (germline): LGHNA, YSLEER.

The chain is built from TRBV6-5 and TRBJ2-5, with 7 bases fitting TRBD2. There are 14 residues in the CDR3. V was clipped by 2 bases and J by 4 bases; unmatched bases: 4. In germline, CDR1 is MNHEY, CDR2 SVGAGI. CDR3 nucleotide sequence: TGTGCCAGCAGTTACGGGGCGGGGGTAGAGACCCAGTACTTC. Its protein product is CASSYGAGVETQYF.

The rearrangement uses TRBV2 and TRBJ2-3, with D uncertain. Trimming cost V 6 bases and J 2 bases, with 18 bases left between them. This CDR3 contains 16 residues. Per germline, CDR1 SNHLY and CDR2 FYNNEI. The CDR3: CASRNPELTPTDTQYF. For the CDR3, the DNA is TGTGCCAGCAGAAACCCTGAGCTAACCCCCACAGATACGCAGTATTTT.

This chain joins TRBV30 and TRBJ1-1; 8 nucleotides align to TRBD1. The CDR3 extends over 14 amino acids. The germline gives CDR1 GTSNPN, CDR2 SVGIG (reference sequence). V lost 1 base to trimming and J lost 4 bases; unmatched junction nucleotides: 5. This chain's CDR3 is CAWSDRGWFTEAFF. CDR3 nucleotide sequence: TGTGCCTGGAGTGACAGGGGGTGGTTCACTGAAGCTTTCTTT. Looking up the rest from reference TRBV30 and TRBJ1-1 gives the full variable domain: SQTIHQWPATLVQPVGSPLSLECTVEGTSNPNLYWYRQAAGRGLQLLFYSVGIGQISSEVPQNLSASRPQDRQFILSSKKLLLSDSGFYLCAWSDRGWFTEAFFGQGTRLTVV.

The V gene is TRBV30, the J gene TRBJ2-3; D gene uncertain. The CDR3 consists of 12 residues. The V gene lost 7 bases and the J gene lost 14 bases, with 22 bases spanning the gap. Looked up from germline, CDR1 is GTSNPN and CDR2 is SVGIG (reference sequence). The CDR3: CAYGPRTVESYF. CDR3 nucleotide sequence: TGTGCCTACGGCCCCCGGACGGTAGAGTCGTATTTT.

The V call is TRBV6-1, the J call TRBJ2-2; D is undetermined. CDR3 length equals 14 residues. V lost 5 bases and J 6 bases, leaving 13 bases between the germline ends. Germline V gene data show CDR1 as MNHNS and CDR2 as SASEGT. CDR3 in DNA: TGTGCCAGCAGTCCGTCACATTCCGCCGGGGAGCTGTTTTTT. Protein sequence: CASSPSHSAGELFF.

V usage is TRBV6-6 and J usage is TRBJ2-7, with D maybe TRBD2 (5 bases). The CDR3 covers 13 residues. V was clipped by 3 bases and J by 6 bases, with 12 bases between them. Looked up from germline, CDR1 is MNHNY and CDR2 is SVGAGI (reference sequence). CDR3 coding DNA: TGTGCCAGCAGTTATTCACTTGAGGGCGAGCAGTACTTC. The encoded protein is CASSYSLEGEQYF.

This chain joins TRBV5-4 and TRBJ2-1; no definite D call. Germline lookup yields CDR1 SGHNT and CDR2 YYREEE (reference sequence). The CDR3 runs 13 residues. V lost 4 bases and J 7 bases, leaving 12 bases between the germline ends. The CDR3 DNA is TGTGCCAGCAGCCCAGACAACAGTAATGAGCAGTTCTTC. Amino acids: CASSPDNSNEQFF.

V is TRBV29-1 and J is TRBJ2-1, with D unclear. With 6 bases removed from V and 6 bases from J, the gap between germline ends came to 15 bases. The germline CDR1 and CDR2 sequences are SQVTM and ANQGSEA. The CDR3 loop spans 13 amino acids. DNA for the CDR3: TGCAGCGTGCCAGACAATCTACGCAATGAGCAGTTCTTC. Its protein product is CSVPDNLRNEQFF.

V gene TRBV6-5 combines with J gene TRBJ1-4; tentative D call: TRBD1 (6 bases). The V end was cut by 8 bases, the J end by 8 bases, with 12 bases between. The CDR3 spans 12 residues. Germline V gene sequence: CDR1 MNHEY, CDR2 SVGAGI. In DNA form, the CDR3 reads TGTGCCAGCTCCAGGGGTGGAGAAAAACTGTTTTTT. Residues: CASSRGGEKLFF.

V gene TRBV27 combines with J gene TRBJ2-3, with 12 bases identical to TRBD2. The germline V gene has CDR1 MNHEY and CDR2 SMNVEV (reference sequence). The CDR3 runs 18 residues. J gave up 1 base and V 2 bases, and 7 bases lay outside the gene matches. In nucleotides, the CDR3 is TGTGCCAGCAGTTTACGACTAGCGGGGGCCCCGGGCACAGATACGCAGTATTTT. Protein: CASSLRLAGAPGTDTQYF.

V and J are TRBV11-3 and TRBJ2-1, with D possibly matching TRBD2 (5 bases). This CDR3 is 13 amino acids long. Germline V CDR1 and CDR2: SGHNT, YENEEA. V was pared by 2 bases and J by 10 bases, with 12 bases between. The CDR3 protein is CASSLRGLGEQFF. The DNA for the CDR3 is TGTGCCAGCAGCTTACGGGGATTGGGAGAGCAGTTCTTC.

The chain has TRBV7-9 and TRBJ1-1; D call uncertain. CDR3 length: 12 amino acids. The germline V gene encodes CDR1 SEHNR and CDR2 FQNEAQ (reference sequence). With 4 bases removed from V and 7 bases from J, the gap between germline ends came to 10 bases. The CDR3 region is CASSSSGVEAFF. CDR3 sequence (DNA): TGTGCCAGCAGCTCGAGTGGGGTTGAAGCTTTCTTT.

This chain connects TRBV7-9 to TRBJ2-7; D is unclear. Deletions cut 5 bases from V and 0 bases from J, with 11 bases between. The germline V gene has CDR1 SEHNR and CDR2 FQNEAQ (reference sequence). This CDR3 is 14 amino acids long. The CDR3 reads CASSPVGRSYEQYF. The CDR3 bases are TGTGCCAGCAGCCCCGTGGGCCGCTCCTACGAGCAGTACTTC.

The chain uses TRBV7-3 and TRBJ2-2, with 8 bases that match TRBD2. CDR3 length: 15 amino acids. J gave up 4 bases and V 6 bases, and 7 bases lay outside the gene matches. Germline values: CDR1 SGHTA, CDR2 FQGTGA. In DNA, the CDR3 is TGTGCCAGCAGGCCTACTAGCGGATCCACCGGGGAGCTGTTTTTT. Its translation: CASRPTSGSTGELFF.

This clone was recorded a few times. V usage is TRBV11-3 and J usage is TRBJ1-2; D is unresolved. The CDR3 contains 12 residues. Per germline, CDR1 SGHNT and CDR2 YENEEA. The V gene lost 9 bases and the J gene lost 13 bases, with 21 bases spanning the gap. The CDR3: CASGVDDLAPTF. Written as DNA, the CDR3 is TGTGCCAGTGGTGTGGACGATCTGGCTCCCACCTTC.

This chain links TRBV20-1 with TRBJ1-5; D gene ambiguous. V lost 6 bases and J lost 6, with 6 bases in between. The CDR3 sequence is 10 residues long. In germline, CDR1 is DFQATT, CDR2 SNEGSKA (reference sequence). CDR3 amino acids: CSAGPQPQHF. In DNA form, the CDR3 reads TGCAGTGCGGGCCCTCAGCCCCAGCATTTT.

V is TRBV19 and J is TRBJ1-4; D is possibly TRBD1 (6 bases). The CDR3 covers 16 residues. V was cut by 4 bases and J by 7 bases, with 19 bases left in between. Per the germline V gene, CDR1 is LNHDA and CDR2 is SQIVND (reference sequence). CDR3 in amino acids: CASSNFGGRMSEKLFF. CDR3 coding DNA: TGTGCCAGTAGTAACTTTGGGGGGCGTATGAGTGAAAAACTGTTTTTT.

This chain joins TRBV4-1 and TRBJ1-4, with TRBD1 as a possible D gene (5 bases). The length of the CDR3 is 17 residues. In germline, CDR1 is MGHRA, CDR2 YSYEKL. The V end was cut by 7 bases, the J end by 0 bases, with 18 bases between. For the CDR3, the DNA is TGCGCCAGCACCCGACAAGGCGGGGGTCCAACTAATGAAAAACTGTTTTTT. Amino acid sequence: CASTRQGGGPTNEKLFF.

The chain employs TRBV28 and TRBJ2-7, with TRBD1 as a possible D gene (5 bases). The V gene lost 6 bases and the J gene lost 4 bases, with 10 bases spanning the gap. Looked up from germline, CDR1 is MDHEN and CDR2 is SYDVKM. This CDR3 spans 12 amino acids. The CDR3, as DNA: TGTGCCAGCAGGTCACAGGAATACGAGCAGTACTTC. It specifies CASRSQEYEQYF.

This chain connects TRBV27 to TRBJ2-1; D ambiguous. Trimming removed 6 bases from V and 5 bases from J, with 8 bases in between. CDR1 is MNHEY and CDR2 is SMNVEV in the germline V gene (reference sequence). The CDR3 has 12 amino acids. CDR3 protein: CASRRPNNEQFF. The DNA of the CDR3 is TGTGCCAGCAGGCGGCCCAACAATGAGCAGTTCTTC.

The rearrangement uses TRBV7-3 and TRBJ2-1, with TRBD2 identical over 8 bases. The V gene end was trimmed by 5 bases and the J gene end by 0 bases; junction bases not matched to a gene: 6. CDR1 and CDR2 (germline): SGHTA, FQGTGA. This CDR3 is 16 amino acids long. The CDR3 spells CASSKRTSLSYNEQFF. Written as DNA, the CDR3 is TGTGCCAGCAGCAAGAGGACTAGCCTCTCCTACAATGAGCAGTTCTTC.

This clone was seen only a few times. This chain joins TRBV6-1 and TRBJ1-1; no clear D. Between the trimmed V and J ends, which lost 1 base and 1 base, there was a span of 19 bases. This CDR3 region has 18 residues. Per the germline V gene, CDR1 is MNHNS and CDR2 is SASEGT. DNA of the CDR3: TGTGCCAGCAGTGAAGGCTTCCTCCAGGTTCACAGGAACACTGAAGCTTTCTTT. Translation gives CASSEGFLQVHRNTEAFF.

The chain combines TRBV28 with TRBJ2-7; 10 bases match TRBD2. The CDR3 is made up of 16 amino acids. Germline V lookup: CDR1 MDHEN, CDR2 SYDVKM. V was pared by 3 bases and J by 7 bases, with 12 bases of the junction left unmatched. The CDR3 DNA sequence: TGTGCCAGCAGTTTCCGGACTAGCGGTAATCTACGGGAGCAGTACTTC. Translated, it gives CASSFRTSGNLREQYF.

The sample holds a few counts of this clone. The chain couples TRBV18 to TRBJ1-5; 7 bases map to TRBD1. CDR3 length: 14 residues. Germline loops: CDR1 KGHSH, CDR2 LQKENI. J was trimmed by 3 bases and V by 6 bases; bases with no gene match: 5. For the CDR3, the DNA is TGTGCCAGCTCCCCTACAGGGGACAATCAGCCCCAGCATTTT. Its translation is CASSPTGDNQPQHF.

There are a few counts of this clone. The gene calls are TRBV9 and TRBJ1-2; D not certain. Trimming removed 0 bases from V and 7 bases from J, with 10 bases in between. This CDR3 has 13 amino acids. CDR1 and CDR2 (germline): SGDLS, YYNGEE. This CDR3 is CASSVDEVFGYTF. DNA of the CDR3: TGTGCCAGCAGCGTAGATGAGGTCTTTGGCTACACCTTC.

This chain links TRBV6-5 with TRBJ1-4, with TRBD1 as a possible D gene (6 bases). V gave up 8 bases and J gave up 4 bases, with 8 bases separating them. CDR1 and CDR2 (germline): MNHEY, SVGAGI. The CDR3 loop spans 12 amino acids. This chain's CDR3 is CASQGNNEKLFF. The CDR3 DNA reads TGTGCCAGCCAGGGGAATAATGAAAAACTGTTTTTT.

The chain couples TRBV14 to TRBJ2-7; 8 bases are a match to TRBD1. Germline CDR1 is SGHDN and CDR2 is FVKESK. This CDR3 region has 17 residues. Trimming took 0 bases from V and 2 from J; bases not matched to a gene: 9. CDR3: CASSQESTGENPYEQYF. DNA of the CDR3: TGTGCCAGCAGCCAAGAATCGACAGGGGAGAATCCCTACGAGCAGTACTTC.